This T cell receptor beta chain was obtained from a study of identical twins (dated by TCRdb to about 2016). About the investigation overall: TCR alpha and beta repertoires from monozygotic twins, unrelated adults of various ages and cord blood were deep-sequenced to test whether fetal clonotypes persist. To rule out contamination, replicate twin experiments were performed at different times with different library preparation protocols.

From the cysteine up to the phenylalanine, the CDR3 has a length of 14 residues. The retained sequence is limited to the CDR3, 42 bases, with the frame set at the first base. Sequences DFQATT (CDR1) and SNEGSKA (CDR2) are obtained from the germline V gene (reference sequence). Deletion took 1 base off V and 1 base off J, with a span of 8 bases between the germline ends. The method behind the library was 5' RACE. These reads were obtained on an Illumina HiSeq 2000. Template switching introduced a universal primer binding site; the final cDNA contained a unique molecular identifier, enabling accurate counting of TCR cDNA molecules. Specific primers in the conserved constant-segment region were used to synthesize first-strand cDNA for the TCR alpha and beta chains. To control for contamination, every cDNA library was double barcoded, receiving both a SMART-Mk sample barcode and Illumina barcodes. TruSeq adapter sequences and Illumina sample barcodes were added in two successive PCR steps. The TCR alpha and beta cDNA libraries were sequenced on the Illumina HiSeq platform using custom primers. As for how the authors treated the data: Unique molecular identifiers were extracted from raw reads with MiGEC, and CDR3 positions were determined with MiXCR. Recombination models were inferred per individual with the repgenHMM and IGoR tools using an EM algorithm. The tcR package in R was used for shared clonotype analysis, with sharing normalized by the product of cloneset sizes. To study raw recombination free of thymic and clonal selection effects, out-of-frame nonproductive sequences were analyzed. TCRdb ran its own pipeline on the public reads, namely fastp trimming at Q25 and MiXCR clone calling, and kept in-frame beta chains. Rows are unified per CDR3 protein, each entry keeping the most common DNA and genes. For this entry, the V and J calls and clone size follow TCRdb and not the study's own pipeline. In all, the sample holds around 370,000 distinct CDR3 sequences, and roughly 9% of those were seen once. The top ten hold 8% to 9.5% of the sample.

This clonotype has ten or more counts. What antigen it recognizes has not been identified. Base qualities are missing; no much larger clone stands one base away. Beyond this particular receptor, the publication reports: Recombination models systematically underestimated out-of-frame TCR alpha sharing in monozygotic twins but agreed with sharing between unrelated individuals. Fewer insertions were carried by abundant cord blood beta clonotypes, a similar but weaker trend appeared in young adult naive repertoires, and no such trend appeared in memory repertoires. Because the same donors could not be followed over many years, the conclusions depended on cross-sectional statistical analysis. Invariant T cells such as MAIT and iNKT could partly confound zero-insertion analyses, although diverse VJ usage argued against such confounding for most clonotypes. The excess sharing between twins in beta out-of-frame sequences was weaker because fewer shared sequences reduced the signal-to-noise ratio. Compared with coincidental sharing between unrelated individuals, an excess of low generation-probability sequences was observed among out-of-frame TCR alpha sequences shared between twins.

Every donor was a healthy Caucasian. Three unrelated non-twin adults were also sequenced: a male aged 18 to 29, a male aged 50 to 59 and a female aged 50 to 59. Miltenyi CD45RO+ enrichment and human naive T-cell isolation kits were used to isolate memory (CD45RO+) and naive T cells from PBMC. The chain links TRBV20-1 with TRBJ2-1, with no reliable assignment of the D segment. What was sequenced was naive T cells sorted from blood. What the cell subset or site label conveys for this sample: cells isolated with a human naive T-cell isolation kit. This receptor was taken from a woman in her fifties or sixties in good health. CDR3 reads: CSARGSASYNEQFF. The nucleotide sequence reads TGCAGTGCTAGAGGGTCTGCTTCCTACAATGAGCAGTTCTTC.